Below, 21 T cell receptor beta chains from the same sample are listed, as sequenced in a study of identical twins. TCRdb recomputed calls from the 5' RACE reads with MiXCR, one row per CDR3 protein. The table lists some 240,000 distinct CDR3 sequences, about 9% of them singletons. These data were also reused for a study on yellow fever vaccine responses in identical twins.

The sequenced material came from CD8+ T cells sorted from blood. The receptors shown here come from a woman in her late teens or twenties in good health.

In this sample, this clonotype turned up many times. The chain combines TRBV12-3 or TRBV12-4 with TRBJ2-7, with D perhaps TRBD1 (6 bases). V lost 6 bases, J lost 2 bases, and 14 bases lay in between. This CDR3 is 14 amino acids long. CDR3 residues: CASSLWTETYEQYF. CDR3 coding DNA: TGTGCCAGCAGCCTCTGGACAGAAACCTACGAGCAGTACTTC.

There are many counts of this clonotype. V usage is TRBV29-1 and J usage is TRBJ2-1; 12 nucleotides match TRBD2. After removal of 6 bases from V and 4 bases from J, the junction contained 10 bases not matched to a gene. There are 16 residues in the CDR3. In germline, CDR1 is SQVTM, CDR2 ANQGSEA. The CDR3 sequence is CSVPRLAGASYNEQFF. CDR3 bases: TGCAGCGTCCCCAGACTAGCGGGGGCCTCATACAATGAGCAGTTCTTC.

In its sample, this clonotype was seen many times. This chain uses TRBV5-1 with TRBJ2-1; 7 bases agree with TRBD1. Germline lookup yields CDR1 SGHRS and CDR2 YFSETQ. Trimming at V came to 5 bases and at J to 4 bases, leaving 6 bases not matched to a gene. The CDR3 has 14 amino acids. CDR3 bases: TGCGCCAGCAGACCTGGACAGGAATACAATGAGCAGTTCTTC. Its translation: CASRPGQEYNEQFF.

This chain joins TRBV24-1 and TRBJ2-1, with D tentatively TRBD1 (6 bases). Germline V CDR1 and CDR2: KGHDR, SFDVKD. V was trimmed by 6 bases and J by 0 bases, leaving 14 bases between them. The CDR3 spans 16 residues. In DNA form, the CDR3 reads TGTGCCACCAGTCCCCGGGACATCCTCTCCTACAATGAGCAGTTCTTC. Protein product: CATSPRDILSYNEQFF.

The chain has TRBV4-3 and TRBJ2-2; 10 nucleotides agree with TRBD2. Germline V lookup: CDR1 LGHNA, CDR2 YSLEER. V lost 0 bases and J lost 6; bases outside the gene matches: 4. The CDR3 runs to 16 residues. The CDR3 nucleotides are TGCGCCAGCAGCCAAGACACTAGCGGGATGGCCGGGGAGCTGTTTTTT. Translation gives CASSQDTSGMAGELFF.

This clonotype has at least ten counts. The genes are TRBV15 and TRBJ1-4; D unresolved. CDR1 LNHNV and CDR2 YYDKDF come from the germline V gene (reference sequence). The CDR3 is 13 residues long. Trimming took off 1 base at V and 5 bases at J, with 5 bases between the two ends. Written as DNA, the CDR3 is TGTGCCACCAGCAGAGTGGAGAATGAAAAACTGTTTTTT. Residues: CATSRVENEKLFF.

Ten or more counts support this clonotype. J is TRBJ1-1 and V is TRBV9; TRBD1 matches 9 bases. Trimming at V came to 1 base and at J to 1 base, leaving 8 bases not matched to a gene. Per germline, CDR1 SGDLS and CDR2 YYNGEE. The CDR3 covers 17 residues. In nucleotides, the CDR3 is TGTGCCAGCAGCGTATCTATGACAGGGGGTGGGAACACTGAAGCTTTCTTT. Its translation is CASSVSMTGGGNTEAFF.

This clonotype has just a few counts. As DNA, the CDR3 is TGTGCCAGCAGCTTGGGAGGGTCAGCGGATGGCTACACCTTC. This gives the protein CASSLGGSADGYTF. The chain carries TRBV5-6 and TRBJ1-2; D is ambiguous. The CDR3 covers 14 residues. With 0 bases removed from V and 6 bases from J, the gap between germline ends came to 12 bases. Germline V lookup: CDR1 SGHDT, CDR2 YYEEEE.

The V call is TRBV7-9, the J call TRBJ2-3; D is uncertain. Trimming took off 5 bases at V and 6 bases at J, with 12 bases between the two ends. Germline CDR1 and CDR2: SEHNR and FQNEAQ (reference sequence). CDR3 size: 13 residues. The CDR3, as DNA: TGTGCCAGCAGCCAAACGGTAGGGGATACGCAGTATTTT. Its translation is CASSQTVGDTQYF.

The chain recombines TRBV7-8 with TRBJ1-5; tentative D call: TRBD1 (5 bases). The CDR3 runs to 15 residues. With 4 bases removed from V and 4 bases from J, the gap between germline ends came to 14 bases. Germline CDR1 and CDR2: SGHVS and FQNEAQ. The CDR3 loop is CASSWGTGVNQPQHF. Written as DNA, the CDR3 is TGTGCCAGCAGCTGGGGGACGGGCGTAAATCAGCCCCAGCATTTT.

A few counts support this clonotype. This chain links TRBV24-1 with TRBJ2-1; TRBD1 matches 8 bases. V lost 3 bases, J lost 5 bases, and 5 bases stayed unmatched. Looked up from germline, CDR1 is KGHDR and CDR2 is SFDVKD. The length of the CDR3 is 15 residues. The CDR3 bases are TGTGCCACCAGTGATCCGGGACAGGCGAACAATGAGCAGTTCTTC. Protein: CATSDPGQANNEQFF.

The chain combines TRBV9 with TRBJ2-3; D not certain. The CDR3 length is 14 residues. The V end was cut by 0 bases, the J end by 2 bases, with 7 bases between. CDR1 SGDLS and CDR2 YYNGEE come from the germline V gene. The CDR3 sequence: CASSVDGYTDTQYF. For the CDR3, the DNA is TGTGCCAGCAGCGTAGATGGTTACACAGATACGCAGTATTTT.

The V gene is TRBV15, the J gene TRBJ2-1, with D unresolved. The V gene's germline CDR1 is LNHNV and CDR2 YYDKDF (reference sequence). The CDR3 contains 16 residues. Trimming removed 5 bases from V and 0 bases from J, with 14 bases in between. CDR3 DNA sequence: TGTGCCACCAGCGATAGCCCCCCTTTCTCCTACAATGAGCAGTTCTTC. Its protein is CATSDSPPFSYNEQFF.

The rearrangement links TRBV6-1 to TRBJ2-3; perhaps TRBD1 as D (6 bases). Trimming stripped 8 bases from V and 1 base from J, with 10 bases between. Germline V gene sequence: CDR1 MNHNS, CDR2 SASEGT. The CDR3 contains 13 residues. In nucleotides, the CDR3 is TGTGCCAGCGGGGGCCTGGGCACAGATACGCAGTATTTT. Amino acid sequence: CASGGLGTDTQYF.

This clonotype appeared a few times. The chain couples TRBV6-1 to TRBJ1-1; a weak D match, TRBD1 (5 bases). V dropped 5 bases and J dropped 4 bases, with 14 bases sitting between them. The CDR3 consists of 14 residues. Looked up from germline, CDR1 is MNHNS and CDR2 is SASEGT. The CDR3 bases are TGTGCCAGCAGTACCGTAGACAGAGCCACTGAAGCTTTCTTT. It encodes CASSTVDRATEAFF.

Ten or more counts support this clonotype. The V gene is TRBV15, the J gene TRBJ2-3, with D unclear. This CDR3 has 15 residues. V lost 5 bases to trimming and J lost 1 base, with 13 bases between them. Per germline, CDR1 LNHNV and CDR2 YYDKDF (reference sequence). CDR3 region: CATSGVYGGTDTQYF. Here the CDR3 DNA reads TGTGCCACCAGCGGGGTTTACGGAGGCACAGATACGCAGTATTTT.

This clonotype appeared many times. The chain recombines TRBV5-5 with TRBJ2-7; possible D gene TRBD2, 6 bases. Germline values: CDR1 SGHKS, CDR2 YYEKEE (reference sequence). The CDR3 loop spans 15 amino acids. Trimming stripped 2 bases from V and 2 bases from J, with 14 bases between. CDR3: CASSLSPGTPYEQYF. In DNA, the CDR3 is TGTGCCAGCAGCTTAAGCCCTGGGACTCCCTACGAGCAGTACTTC.

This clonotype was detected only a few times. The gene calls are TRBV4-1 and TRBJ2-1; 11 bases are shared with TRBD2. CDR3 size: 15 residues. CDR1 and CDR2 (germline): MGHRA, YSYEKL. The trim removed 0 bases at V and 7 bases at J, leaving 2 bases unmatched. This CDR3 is CASSQDLAGGNEQFF. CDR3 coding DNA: TGCGCCAGCAGCCAAGATCTAGCGGGAGGAAATGAGCAGTTCTTC.

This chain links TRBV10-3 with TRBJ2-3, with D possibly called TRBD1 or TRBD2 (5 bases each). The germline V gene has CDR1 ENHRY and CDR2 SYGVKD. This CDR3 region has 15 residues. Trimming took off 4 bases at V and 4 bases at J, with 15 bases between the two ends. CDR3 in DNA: TGTGCCATCAGTGGGACAACACATAGCGCAGATACGCAGTATTTT. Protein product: CAISGTTHSADTQYF.

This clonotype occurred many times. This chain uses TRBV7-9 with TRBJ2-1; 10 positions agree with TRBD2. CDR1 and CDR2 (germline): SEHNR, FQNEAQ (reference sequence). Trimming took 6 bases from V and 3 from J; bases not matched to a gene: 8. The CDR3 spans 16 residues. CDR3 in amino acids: CASSLITSGIYNEQFF. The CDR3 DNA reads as TGTGCCAGCAGTTTAATTACTAGCGGGATCTACAATGAGCAGTTCTTC.

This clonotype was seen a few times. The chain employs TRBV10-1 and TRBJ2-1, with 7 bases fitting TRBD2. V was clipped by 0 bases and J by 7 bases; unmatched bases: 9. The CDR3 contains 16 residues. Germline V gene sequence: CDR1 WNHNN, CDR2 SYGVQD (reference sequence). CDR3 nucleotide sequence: TGCGCCAGCAGTGAGTCGGGGGGAGGGCCGTGGAATGAGCAGTTCTTC. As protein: CASSESGGGPWNEQFF.